Below, 9 T cell receptor beta chains from the same sample are listed, as sequenced in a study of blood T cell repertoires in COVID-19. The protocol was immunoSEQ multiplex PCR, while the TCRdb copy is restricted to in-frame clones and leaves out a portion. The top ten clones hold around 35% of a sample with tens of thousands of clones, around nine tenths of them seen once. Sequenced sample: peripheral blood. The source is a man between 60 and 75 years old with active or convalescent COVID-19.

The chain uses TRBV5-1 and TRBJ2-7, with TRBD1 identical over 12 bases. CDR1 SGHRS and CDR2 YFSETQ come from the germline V gene. CDR3 length: 15 residues. With V trimmed by 2 bases and J by 7 bases, 7 bases remained unmatched. CDR3 bases: TGCGCCAGCAGCTTCCCGGGACAGGGGGCGTATGAGCAGTACTTC. Translated, it gives CASSFPGQGAYEQYF.

The rearrangement joins TRBV11-2 to TRBJ2-7; possibly TRBD2 for D (7 bases). Trimming shortened V by 0 bases and J by 3 bases, and 12 bases separated the two germline ends. The germline V gene encodes CDR1 SGHAT and CDR2 FQNNGV. The length of the CDR3 is 15 residues. The CDR3: CASSLDLGGHYEQYF. In DNA, the CDR3 is TGTGCCAGCAGCTTAGATTTGGGGGGGCACTACGAGCAGTACTTC.

The CDR3 nucleotides read TGTGCCAGCAGCGTAGTAGCGGGAGGTGGTACCTACGAGCAGTACTTC. Protein sequence: CASSVVAGGGTYEQYF. The chain employs TRBV9 and TRBJ2-7; 10 bases agree with TRBD2. The trim removed 0 bases at V and 2 bases at J, leaving 5 bases unmatched. Germline lookup yields CDR1 SGDLS and CDR2 YYNGEE. The CDR3 spans 16 residues.

This chain connects TRBV28 to TRBJ2-1, with 7 bases fitting TRBD1. The germline CDR1 and CDR2 sequences are MDHEN and SYDVKM. The CDR3 has 15 amino acids. V dropped 5 bases and J dropped 13; count of bases not matched to a gene: 17. The CDR3 DNA reads TGTGCCAGCAGTGTAATATGGGGCTTAGGACAGGCTCAGTTCTTC. Translating it yields CASSVIWGLGQAQFF.

The rearrangement uses TRBV4-2 and TRBJ1-2, with a possible D match to TRBD1 (5 bases). The CDR3 is made up of 15 amino acids. The germline CDR1 and CDR2 sequences are LGHNA and YNFKEQ. V gave up 0 bases and J gave up 5 bases, with 13 bases separating them. In DNA form, the CDR3 reads TGTGCCAGCAGCCAAGATCGAGACAGCCTATATGGCTACACCTTC. Translated: CASSQDRDSLYGYTF.

J is TRBJ2-1 and V is TRBV6-2 or TRBV6-3, with D maybe TRBD2 (6 bases). CDR1 is MNHEY, CDR2 SVGEGT, per germline. V was cut by 4 bases and J by 2 bases, with 21 bases left in between. The CDR3 has 18 amino acids. The CDR3 DNA follows: TGTGCCAGCAGTTTCACCCTGGGACTTGGCGGGGCCTACAATGAGCAGTTCTTC. Amino acid sequence: CASSFTLGLGGAYNEQFF.

In its sample, this clone was seen once. V is TRBV5-8 and J is TRBJ1-2; 9 bases align to TRBD1. This CDR3 comprises 14 residues. Germline V lookup: CDR1 SGHTS, CDR2 YDEGEE. V shed 2 bases and J 8 bases; nucleotides not matched to a gene: 7. CDR3 amino acids: CASSLGQGNSGYTF. The DNA for the CDR3 is TGTGCCAGCAGCTTAGGACAGGGGAATAGCGGCTACACCTTC. Filled out from reference TRBV5-8 and TRBJ1-2, the complete variable domain reads EAGVTQSPTHLIKTRGQQATLRCSPISGHTSVYWYQQALGLGLQFLLWYDEGEERNRGNFPPRFSGRQFPNYSSELNVNALELEDSALYLCASSLGQGNSGYTFGSGTRLTVV.

The V call is TRBV9, the J call TRBJ1-3; 7 bases map to TRBD1. The ends lost 4 bases at V and 0 bases at J; junction bases unmatched: 4. Germline V gene data show CDR1 as SGDLS and CDR2 as YYNGEE. The length of the CDR3 is 15 residues. The chain's CDR3 is CASSPRDSSGNTIYF. The CDR3 nucleotides are TGTGCCAGCAGCCCTCGGGACAGCTCTGGAAACACCATATATTTT.

The chain combines TRBV24-1 with TRBJ2-3, with 9 bases matching TRBD2. Trimming cost V 9 bases and J 3 bases; bases outside gene matches: 9. The CDR3 is 15 residues long. Looked up from germline, CDR1 is KGHDR and CDR2 is SFDVKD. CDR3 protein: CATSPSGRLTDTQYF. CDR3 nucleotide sequence: TGTGCCACCTCCCCCAGCGGGAGGCTGACAGATACGCAGTATTTT.